This entry lists 24 T cell receptor beta chains sequenced from one sample in a study of T cells in Graves' hyperthyroidism and ophthalmopathy (dated by TCRdb to the late 2010s). The library was obtained by multiplex PCR. Instrument used: Illumina HiSeq 2000. The TCR beta CDR3 regions were amplified from RNA transcripts. The TCR CDR3 was subjected to a first round of RT-PCR using the HTBI primer set and the Qiagen OneStep RT-PCR kit. TCRdb ran its own pipeline on the public reads, namely fastp trimming at Q25 and MiXCR clone calling, and kept in-frame beta chains. Merged by CDR3 protein, the rows form single entries marked with the most common genes and DNA. In all, the sample holds a few hundred thousand distinct CDR3 sequences, and roughly 14% of those were seen once. The ten largest clones capture about 14% of the sample. The specimen was blood. The receptors were sampled from a woman aged 18 to 35 with Graves' hyperthyroidism.

This clonotype occurred many times. The rearrangement links TRBV24-1 to TRBJ2-3; 9 bases agree with TRBD1. The V gene's germline CDR1 is KGHDR and CDR2 SFDVKD. V lost 0 bases, J lost 4 bases, and 7 bases stayed unmatched. The CDR3 is 17 amino acids. The chain's CDR3 is CATSDLETGTGSDTQYF. CDR3 in DNA: TGTGCCACCAGTGATTTGGAGACCGGGACAGGGTCAGATACGCAGTATTTT.

The chain is built from TRBV15 and TRBJ2-7, with a tentative D call TRBD2 (5 bases). The CDR3 runs 14 residues. Germline CDR1 is LNHNV and CDR2 is YYDKDF (reference sequence). V lost 5 bases and J lost 0, with 11 bases in between. The CDR3 reads CATSVGGNSYEQYF. In DNA form, the CDR3 reads TGTGCCACCAGCGTCGGAGGCAACTCCTACGAGCAGTACTTC.

This clonotype was seen at least ten times. The chain links TRBV12-3 or TRBV12-4 to TRBJ2-1, with TRBD2 matching over 14 bases. With V trimmed by 5 bases and J by 4 bases, 4 bases remained unmatched. The CDR3 is 16 residues long. The CDR3 DNA reads as TGTGCCAGCAGTCCCGGACTAGCGGGGGGTTACAATGAGCAGTTCTTC. Encoded protein: CASSPGLAGGYNEQFF.

This clonotype showed up many times. The V and J genes are TRBV12-3 or TRBV12-4 and TRBJ1-5, with a tentative D call TRBD1 (6 bases). The CDR3 is 15 amino acids. V dropped 1 base and J dropped 4 bases, with 11 bases sitting between them. CDR3 sequence: CASSLGPRGNQPQHF. CDR3 nucleotides: TGTGCCAGCAGTTTAGGCCCTAGGGGGAATCAGCCCCAGCATTTT.

The chain combines TRBV4-1 with TRBJ2-6, with D possibly matching TRBD1 (7 bases). Germline CDR1 is MGHRA and CDR2 is YSYEKL. V dropped 0 bases and J dropped 2 bases, with 14 bases sitting between them. This CDR3 spans 18 amino acids. CDR3: CASSQENRGLTGANVLTF. CDR3 bases: TGCGCCAGCAGCCAAGAAAACAGGGGACTCACTGGGGCCAACGTCCTGACTTTC.

CDR3 amino acids: CASISSETQYF. CDR3 in DNA: TGTGCCAGCATTTCGAGCGAGACCCAGTACTTC. This rearrangement joins TRBV25-1 to TRBJ2-5; unclear D gene. V lost 7 bases and J 5 bases, leaving 8 bases between the germline ends. CDR1 and CDR2 from the germline V gene are MGHDK and SYGVNS. The CDR3 totals 11 residues. Full variable domain (rest looked up from reference TRBV25-1 and TRBJ2-5): EADIYQTPRYLVIGTGKKITLECSQTMGHDKMYWYQQDPGMELHLIHYSYGVNSTEKGDLSSESTVSRIRTEHFPLTLESARPSHTSQYLCASISSETQYFGPGTRLLVL.

This clonotype was counted many times. The V and J genes are TRBV28 and TRBJ2-5; tentatively, D is TRBD2 (6 bases). Trimming pared 10 bases from V and 2 bases from J, leaving 14 bases between. The CDR3 runs 13 residues. CDR1 is MDHEN and CDR2 is SYDVKM in the germline V gene. CDR3 loop: CATTSRGQETQYF. CDR3 bases: TGTGCCACCACGTCTCGGGGGCAAGAGACCCAGTACTTC.

This clonotype was picked up many times. V is TRBV20-1 and J is TRBJ1-4, with 9 positions matching TRBD1. J lost 7 bases, V lost 8 bases, and 11 bases had no gene match. CDR1 and CDR2 (germline): DFQATT, SNEGSKA (reference sequence). This CDR3 comprises 14 residues. The CDR3 loop reads CSMSTGGESEKLFF. CDR3 DNA sequence: TGCAGTATGTCCACAGGGGGCGAGTCTGAAAAACTGTTTTTT.

A note on this clonotype: It may be a read error: a sequence one base away is much more abundant. This chain joins TRBV28 and TRBJ1-5, with TRBD1 as a possible D gene (6 bases). Germline CDR1 reads MDHEN; CDR2 reads SYDVKM. The CDR3 is 14 amino acids. Trimming removed 6 bases at V and 4 bases at J, with 13 bases between. CDR3 in amino acids: CASRLGGLNQPQHF. The CDR3 DNA is TGTGCCAGCAGGTTAGGGGGGCTAAATCAGCCCCAGCATTTT.

A few counts support this clonotype. J is TRBJ2-3 and V is TRBV12-3 or TRBV12-4, with 8 bases fitting TRBD1. There are 15 residues in the CDR3. The V segment lost 1 base and the J segment 8 bases; nucleotides outside the gene matches: 8. The CDR3 nucleotides read TGTGCCAGCAGTTTAGGGGCAGGGGGCTATAGTACGCAGTATTTT. Its translation is CASSLGAGGYSTQYF.

This clonotype was counted many times. This chain joins TRBV6-1 and TRBJ1-5, with a possible D match to TRBD1 (6 bases). V lost 5 bases to trimming and J lost 0 bases, with 11 bases between them. CDR3 size: 15 residues. Germline CDR1 MNHNS, CDR2 SASEGT. CDR3 amino acids: CASSWRQASNQPQHF. The CDR3 DNA reads as TGTGCCAGCAGTTGGAGACAGGCTAGCAATCAGCCCCAGCATTTT.

This clonotype was found a few times. Because it lacks the conserved phenylalanine or tryptophan at the end, this CDR3 is likely a read error. The chain links TRBV3-1 to TRBJ1-5, with D perhaps TRBD1 (6 bases). CDR1 is LGHDT and CDR2 is YNNKEL in the germline V gene (reference sequence). The CDR3 contains 18 residues. V was shortened by 1 base and J by 5 bases, with 21 bases between the two germline ends. CDR3 region: CASSQATSPRGTYQPQHL. The CDR3 nucleotides read TGTGCCAGCAGCCAAGCGACGAGCCCCAGGGGAACCTATCAGCCCCAGCATCTT.

This clonotype has a count of ten or more. The chain uses TRBV28 and TRBJ2-7; maybe TRBD1 (6 bases). The V and J ends lost 2 bases and 6 bases respectively, with 17 bases between them. Looked up from germline, CDR1 is MDHEN and CDR2 is SYDVKM. The CDR3 totals 15 residues. CDR3 in amino acids: CASSLLTGGWGEQYF. In DNA, the CDR3 is TGTGCCAGCAGTTTACTGACAGGTGGATGGGGCGAGCAGTACTTC.

The V gene is TRBV9, the J gene TRBJ2-2, with 7 nucleotides matching TRBD2. This CDR3 comprises 15 residues. V was clipped by 3 bases and J by 7 bases; unmatched bases: 9. Germline values: CDR1 SGDLS, CDR2 YYNGEE. The CDR3 loop is CASSDVGGSDGELFF. The DNA for the CDR3 is TGTGCCAGCAGCGACGTGGGGGGGTCGGACGGGGAGCTGTTTTTT.

A few counts support this clonotype. The chain recombines TRBV20-1 with TRBJ1-2; unclear D gene. The V gene's germline CDR1 is DFQATT and CDR2 SNEGSKA (reference sequence). V was cut by 0 bases and J by 2 bases, with 10 bases left in between. The CDR3 totals 14 residues. CDR3 protein: CSARDSKINYGYTF. CDR3 nucleotide sequence: TGCAGTGCTAGAGATTCCAAGATAAACTATGGCTACACCTTC.

This clonotype was observed at least ten times. J is TRBJ1-2 and V is TRBV5-1, with D possibly matching TRBD1 (6 bases). The ends were cut back, 3 bases at V and 0 bases at J, with 9 bases in the middle. CDR1 is SGHRS and CDR2 is YFSETQ in the germline V gene. The CDR3 contains 14 residues. CDR3 nucleotides: TGCGCCAGCAGCTCGGACAGCACTAACTATGGCTACACCTTC. The encoded protein is CASSSDSTNYGYTF. Supplemented by reference TRBV5-1 and TRBJ1-2, the full variable domain reads KAGVTQTPRYLIKTRGQQVTLSCSPISGHRSVSWYQQTPGQGLQFLFEYFSETQRNKGNFPGRFSGRQFSNSRSEMNVSTLELGDSALYLCASSSDSTNYGYTFGSGTRLTVV.

This sequence joins TRBV2 and TRBJ1-6; D gene uncertain. CDR1 is SNHLY and CDR2 is FYNNEI in the germline V gene. The CDR3 length is 14 residues. Trimming shortened V by 4 bases and J by 4 bases, and 8 bases separated the two germline ends. This chain's CDR3 is CASSGWAYNSPLHF. Here the CDR3 DNA reads TGTGCCAGCAGTGGATGGGCTTATAATTCACCCCTCCACTTT.

The rearrangement links TRBV7-6 to TRBJ1-4, with 8 bases fitting TRBD1. CDR1 is SGHVS, CDR2 FNYEAQ, per germline. Trimming at V came to 5 bases and at J to 3 bases, leaving 5 bases not matched to a gene. The CDR3 extends over 15 amino acids. CDR3 nucleotides: TGTGCCAGCAGCAACAGGGGGACGGCTAATGAAAAACTGTTTTTT. The encoded protein is CASSNRGTANEKLFF.

This clonotype was detected many times. This chain links TRBV18 with TRBJ2-6; D is unclear. The CDR3 is 15 residues long. V lost 1 base and J 0 bases, leaving 4 bases between the germline ends. Germline lookup yields CDR1 KGHSH and CDR2 LQKENI. CDR3 sequence: CASSPQSSGANVLTF. The CDR3 region has the DNA TGTGCCAGCTCACCACAGAGCTCTGGGGCCAACGTCCTGACTTTC.

Ten or more counts support this clonotype. The chain recombines TRBV28 with TRBJ2-7; weak D call: TRBD1 (6 bases). Germline CDR1 MDHEN, CDR2 SYDVKM. This CDR3 is 15 amino acids long. The V end lost 4 bases, the J end lost 3 bases, and 16 bases lay between the germline ends. This CDR3 is CASSSIGTFYYEQYF. The CDR3 nucleotides read TGTGCCAGCAGTTCAATCGGGACATTTTACTACGAGCAGTACTTC.

This clonotype has a count of ten or more. The V gene is TRBV6-2 or TRBV6-3, the J gene TRBJ1-1, with 7 positions matching TRBD1. This CDR3 region has 15 residues. V was clipped by 6 bases and J by 2 bases; unmatched bases: 9. Germline lookup yields CDR1 MNHEY and CDR2 SVGEGT. As DNA, the CDR3 is TGTGCCAGCAGCTATAACAGGGGAGTTAACACTGAAGCTTTCTTT. Encoded protein: CASSYNRGVNTEAFF.

There are many counts of this clonotype. This chain connects TRBV20-1 to TRBJ2-1; D might be TRBD1 (5 bases). Germline CDR1 is DFQATT and CDR2 is SNEGSKA (reference sequence). This CDR3 is built from 13 residues. The germline V and J ends were trimmed by 5 bases and 0 bases, with 8 bases remaining between them. The CDR3 region is CSALDSSYNEQFF. DNA for the CDR3: TGCAGTGCTCTAGACAGCTCCTACAATGAGCAGTTCTTC.

This clonotype was observed at least ten times. The chain recombines TRBV29-1 with TRBJ2-5, with 7 bases identical to TRBD1. The CDR3 contains 14 residues. V lost 6 bases and J lost 2; bases outside the gene matches: 9. Germline V gene lookup returns CDR1 SQVTM and CDR2 ANQGSEA. This CDR3 is CSVPGQIGQETQYF. The CDR3 DNA is TGCAGCGTCCCGGGACAGATCGGACAAGAGACCCAGTACTTC.

This clonotype has ten or more counts. The chain has TRBV2 and TRBJ2-1; TRBD2 matches 8 bases. The germline V gene has CDR1 SNHLY and CDR2 FYNNEI. Trimming cost V 7 bases and J 3 bases; bases outside gene matches: 8. CDR3 length: 15 residues. The CDR3 is CASIGREVFYNEQFF. The CDR3 region has the DNA TGTGCCAGCATTGGGCGGGAGGTATTCTACAATGAGCAGTTCTTC.